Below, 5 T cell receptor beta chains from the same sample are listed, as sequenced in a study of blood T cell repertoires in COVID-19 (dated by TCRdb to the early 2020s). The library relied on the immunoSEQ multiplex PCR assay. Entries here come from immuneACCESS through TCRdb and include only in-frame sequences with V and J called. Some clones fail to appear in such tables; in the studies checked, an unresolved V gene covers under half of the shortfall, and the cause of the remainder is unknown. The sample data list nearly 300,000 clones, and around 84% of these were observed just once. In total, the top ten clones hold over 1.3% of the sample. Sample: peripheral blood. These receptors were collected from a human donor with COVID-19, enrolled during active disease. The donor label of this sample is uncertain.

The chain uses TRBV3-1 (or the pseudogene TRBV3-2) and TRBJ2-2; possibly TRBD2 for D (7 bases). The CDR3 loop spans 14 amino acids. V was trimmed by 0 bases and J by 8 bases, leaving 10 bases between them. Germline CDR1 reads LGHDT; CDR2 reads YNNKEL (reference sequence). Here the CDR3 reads CASSQEGGRGELFF. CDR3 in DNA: TGTGCCAGCAGCCAAGAGGGGGGGCGTGGGGAGCTGTTTTTT.

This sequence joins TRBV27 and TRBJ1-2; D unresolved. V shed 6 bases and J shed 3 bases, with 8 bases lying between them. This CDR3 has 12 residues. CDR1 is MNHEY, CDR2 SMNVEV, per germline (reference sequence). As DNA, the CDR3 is TGTGCCAGCAGGAAGGAGGACTATGGCTACACCTTC. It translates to CASRKEDYGYTF.

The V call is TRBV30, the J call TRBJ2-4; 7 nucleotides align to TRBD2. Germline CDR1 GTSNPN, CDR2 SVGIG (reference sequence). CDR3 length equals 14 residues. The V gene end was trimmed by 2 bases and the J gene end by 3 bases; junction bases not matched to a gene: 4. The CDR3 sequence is CAWSSRDYKNIQYF. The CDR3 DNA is TGTGCCTGGAGTTCCCGGGACTACAAAAACATTCAGTACTTC.

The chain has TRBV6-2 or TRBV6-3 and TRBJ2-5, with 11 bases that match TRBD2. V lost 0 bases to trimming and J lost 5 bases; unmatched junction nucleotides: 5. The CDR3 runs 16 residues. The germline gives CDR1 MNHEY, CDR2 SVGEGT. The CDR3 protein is CASSYSSSGGRETQYF. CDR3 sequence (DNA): TGTGCCAGCAGTTACTCCTCTAGCGGGGGGAGGGAGACCCAGTACTTC.

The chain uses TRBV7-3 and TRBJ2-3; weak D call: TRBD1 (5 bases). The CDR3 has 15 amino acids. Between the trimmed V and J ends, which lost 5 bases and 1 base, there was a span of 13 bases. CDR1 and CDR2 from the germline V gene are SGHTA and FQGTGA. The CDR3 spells CASSKGLEGTDTQYF. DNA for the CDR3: TGTGCCAGCAGCAAGGGGCTGGAAGGCACAGATACGCAGTATTTT.